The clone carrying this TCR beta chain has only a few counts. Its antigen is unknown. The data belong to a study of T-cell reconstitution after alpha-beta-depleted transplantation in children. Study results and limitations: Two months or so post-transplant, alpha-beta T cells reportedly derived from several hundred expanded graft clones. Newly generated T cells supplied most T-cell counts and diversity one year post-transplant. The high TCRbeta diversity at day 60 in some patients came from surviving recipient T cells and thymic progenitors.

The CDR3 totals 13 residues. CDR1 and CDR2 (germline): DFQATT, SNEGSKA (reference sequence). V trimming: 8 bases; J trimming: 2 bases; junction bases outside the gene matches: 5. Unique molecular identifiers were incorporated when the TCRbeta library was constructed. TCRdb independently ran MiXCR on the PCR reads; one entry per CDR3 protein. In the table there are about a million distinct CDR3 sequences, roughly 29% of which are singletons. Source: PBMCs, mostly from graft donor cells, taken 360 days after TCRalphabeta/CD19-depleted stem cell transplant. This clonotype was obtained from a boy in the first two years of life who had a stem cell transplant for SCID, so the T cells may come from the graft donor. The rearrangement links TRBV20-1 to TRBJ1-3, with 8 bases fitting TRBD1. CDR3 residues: CSLIRGPGNTIYF. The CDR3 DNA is TGCAGTTTAATCAGGGGGCCTGGAAACACCATATATTTT.